Listed here are 15 T cell receptor beta chains from one sample, sequenced in a study of early T cells in non-severe SARS-CoV-2 infection. TCRdb re-analysed the 5' RACE reads in MiXCR, keeping a single row per CDR3 protein. This table has 25,000 to 35,000 distinct CDR3 sequences, roughly 5.3% appearing once. Input material: whole blood. These receptors were taken from an adult who was a healthcare worker with PCR-confirmed SARS-CoV-2 infection or an uninfected control (not recorded which).

At least ten counts were recorded for this clonotype. The CDR3 nucleotides read TGCAGCGTACTGACAGCCTCCTACAATGAGCAGTTCTTC. Translation: CSVLTASYNEQFF. This chain uses TRBV29-1 with TRBJ2-1; tentatively, D is TRBD1 (5 bases). V lost 6 bases, J lost 0 bases, and 9 bases lay in between. CDR1 and CDR2 from the germline V gene are SQVTM and ANQGSEA. This CDR3 is built from 13 residues.

Ten or more counts support this clonotype. For the CDR3, the DNA is TGTGCCAGCAGCCTTCAGAACCCCAGGGCCTCGAACACCGGGGAGCTGTTTTTT. Translating gives CASSLQNPRASNTGELFF. The rearrangement links TRBV4-2 to TRBJ2-2; D perhaps matches TRBD1 (5 bases). V dropped 4 bases and J dropped 0 bases, with 18 bases sitting between them. CDR1 and CDR2 from the germline V gene are LGHNA and YNFKEQ. The CDR3 sequence is 18 residues long.

Only a few counts were recorded for this clonotype. This chain connects TRBV6-2 or TRBV6-3 to TRBJ2-7; D unresolved. The V gene lost 0 bases and the J gene lost 2 bases, with 2 bases spanning the gap. The germline V gene encodes CDR1 MNHEY and CDR2 SVGEGT. The CDR3 runs to 12 residues. The CDR3, as DNA: TGTGCCAGCAGTTACTCTCCCTACGAGCAGTACTTC. Encoded protein: CASSYSPYEQYF.

In its sample, this clonotype was seen many times. The chain combines TRBV2 with TRBJ2-1, with TRBD1 identical over 7 bases. In germline, CDR1 is SNHLY, CDR2 FYNNEI. There are 14 residues in the CDR3. Trimming took 7 bases from V and 2 from J; bases not matched to a gene: 5. CDR3 protein: CASNPGQTYNEQFF. CDR3 DNA: TGTGCCAGCAATCCGGGACAGACCTACAATGAGCAGTTCTTC.

This clonotype was seen many times. The chain carries TRBV18 and TRBJ2-1; TRBD2 matches at 8 bases. The J segment lost 2 bases and the V segment lost 5 bases, leaving 5 bases of the junction unmatched. The length of the CDR3 is 15 residues. CDR1 is KGHSH and CDR2 is LQKENI in the germline V gene. In DNA form, the CDR3 reads TGTGCCAGCTCAATCCGGGAGGGAACCTACAATGAGCAGTTCTTC. Its protein product is CASSIREGTYNEQFF.

This clonotype came up many times. The V gene is TRBV11-2, the J gene TRBJ2-3; the D is unclear. Trimming removed 5 bases from V and 0 bases from J, with 6 bases in between. There are 13 residues in the CDR3. Germline V gene data show CDR1 as SGHAT and CDR2 as FQNNGV. CDR3 region: CASSPQSTDTQYF. CDR3 DNA: TGTGCCAGCAGCCCACAAAGCACAGATACGCAGTATTTT.

The rearrangement uses TRBV19 and TRBJ2-7; D perhaps matches TRBD1 (6 bases). The germline V and J ends were trimmed by 6 bases and 2 bases, with 8 bases remaining between them. The CDR3 runs to 12 residues. The germline V gene has CDR1 LNHDA and CDR2 SQIVND (reference sequence). Here the CDR3 reads CASRGHTYEQYF. The DNA of the CDR3 is TGTGCCAGTAGGGGACATACCTACGAGCAGTACTTC. Variable domain in full (rest from reference TRBV19 and TRBJ2-7): DGGITQSPKYLFRKEGQNVTLSCEQNLNHDAMYWYRQDPGQGLRLIYYSQIVNDFQKGDIAEGYSVSREKKESFPLTVTSAQKNPTAFYLCASRGHTYEQYFGPGTRLTVT.

This clonotype was counted a few times. The J gene is TRBJ2-3, the V gene TRBV5-3; 8 bases agree with TRBD1. TRBV5-3 is an open reading frame, and its role is uncertain. Trimming at V came to 0 bases and at J to 3 bases, leaving 6 bases not matched to a gene. CDR3 size: 16 residues. The CDR3 loop is CARSLARTGMTDTQYF. CDR3 nucleotides: TGTGCCAGAAGCTTGGCAAGGACAGGGATGACAGATACGCAGTATTTT.

This clonotype was recorded a few times. The V and J genes are TRBV5-5 and TRBJ1-1, with D perhaps matching TRBD1 (6 bases). The CDR3 runs 14 residues. With 4 bases removed from V and 11 bases from J, the gap between germline ends came to 21 bases. In germline, CDR1 is SGHKS, CDR2 YYEKEE (reference sequence). The CDR3 sequence: CASSPRPDRFVAFF. CDR3 DNA: TGTGCCAGCAGCCCCCGACCGGACAGATTCGTGGCTTTCTTT. Full variable domain (missing parts from reference TRBV5-5 and TRBJ1-1): DAGVTQSPTHLIKTRGQQVTLRCSPISGHKSVSWYQQVLGQGPQFIFQYYEKEERGRGNFPDRFSARQFPNYSSELNVNALLLGDSALYLCASSPRPDRFVAFFGQGTRLTVV.

Of note for this clonotype: A much larger clone sits a single nucleotide away, making a read error possible. The gene calls are TRBV4-2 and TRBJ2-1; no firm D call. CDR3 size: 17 residues. Germline CDR1 is LGHNA and CDR2 is YNFKEQ. CDR3 loop: CTSSQEVVASSYNEQFF. The DNA for the CDR3 is TGTACCAGCAGCCAAGAAGTCGTGGCGAGCTCCTACAATGAGCAGTTCTTC.

This clonotype was found many times. This chain links TRBV7-6 with TRBJ1-1; 7 bases agree with TRBD1. The CDR3 spans 15 residues. The germline V gene encodes CDR1 SGHVS and CDR2 FNYEAQ. J lost 0 bases, V lost 5 bases, and 6 bases had no gene match. CDR3 in DNA: TGTGCCAGCAGCCCTGACAGGGCCCTGAACACTGAAGCTTTCTTT. It translates to CASSPDRALNTEAFF.

The chain carries TRBV10-3 and TRBJ2-1; D is possibly TRBD1 (6 bases). The CDR3 sequence is 14 residues long. Trimming stripped 5 bases from V and 2 bases from J, with 10 bases between. CDR1 and CDR2 (germline): ENHRY, SYGVKD. The CDR3 nucleotides read TGTGCCATCAGTACGACAGGCCCCTACAATGAGCAGTTCTTC. Encoded protein: CAISTTGPYNEQFF.

This clonotype is labeled medium-sized (0.01 to 0.1%). CDR3 residues: CASSSSGITPPNEQFF. In DNA, the CDR3 is TGTGCCAGCAGCTCCAGCGGGATTACTCCCCCTAATGAGCAGTTCTTC. This chain uses TRBV7-9 with TRBJ2-1; 7 nucleotides agree with TRBD2. Germline assignment: CDR1 SEHNR and CDR2 FQNEAQ (reference sequence). Trimming took 4 bases from V and 7 from J; bases not matched to a gene: 13. The CDR3 sequence is 16 residues long.

In this sample, this clonotype turned up many times. The gene calls are TRBV7-6 and TRBJ2-3; D remains unclear. Germline CDR1 and CDR2: SGHVS and FNYEAQ. The CDR3 contains 16 residues. Deletions cut 0 bases from V and 2 bases from J, with 12 bases between. CDR3 coding DNA: TGTGCCAGCAGCTTAGCGGACGGGCGGAACACAGATACGCAGTATTTT. Translating gives CASSLADGRNTDTQYF.

At least ten counts were recorded for this clonotype. In nucleotides, the CDR3 is TGCAGTGCTAGGGCTGACAGACCCTACGAGCAGTACTTC. This encodes CSARADRPYEQYF. The rearrangement links TRBV20-1 to TRBJ2-7; weak D call: TRBD1 (5 bases). Germline assignment: CDR1 DFQATT and CDR2 SNEGSKA (reference sequence). This CDR3 is 13 amino acids long. Trimming took off 3 bases at V and 2 bases at J, with 11 bases between the two ends.